This TCR beta chain was recovered during a study of blood T cell repertoires in COVID-19. The CDR3 runs to 16 residues. Germline values: CDR1 MNHNS, CDR2 SASEGT. V trimming: 4 bases; J trimming: 7 bases; junction bases outside the gene matches: 9. Sequencing was performed with immunoSEQ multiplex PCR; in TCRdb, only in-frame clones are kept and a portion is missing. This sample carries over 150,000 clones, less than 90% of them seen once, and the ten largest clones take 1% to 1.4%. The specimen sequenced was peripheral blood. The chain carries TRBV6-1 and TRBJ1-6; 8 nucleotides line up with TRBD1. The source of this sequence is a man aged 30 to 45 with acute or convalescent COVID-19. The CDR3 DNA is TGTGCCAGCAGTGCGAGCCAGGGGGCCCTGAATTCACCCCTCCACTTT. It is translated as CASSASQGALNSPLHF.